These 12 T cell receptor beta chains came from one sample sequenced in a study of Ad26.COV2.S vaccination and SARS-CoV-2 variants. Clones were sequenced by immunoSEQ multiplex PCR, and TCRdb holds only the in-frame ones, with some missing. This table has approximately 410,000 clones, around 93% appearing once. Documented treatment: roughly 18 received Ad26.COV2.S at low or high dose, single or two shots; 5 received placebo; per-sample allocation not given. Following the first vaccine or placebo injection, samples were taken on day 63. Here the sequenced sample was peripheral blood, taken in a trial of Ad26.COV2.S vaccine versus placebo. The receptors were sampled from a person aged 18-65 years who received the Ad26.COV2.S COVID-19 vaccine or a placebo.

CDR3 DNA: TGTGCCAGCAGTTACTCGTTGGTGGGGAGCTGGTACACTGAAGCTTTCTTT. This encodes CASSYSLVGSWYTEAFF. V usage is TRBV6-2 or TRBV6-3 and J usage is TRBJ1-1; D unresolved. V lost 0 bases and J lost 3, with 17 bases in between. Germline V gene sequence: CDR1 MNHEY, CDR2 SVGEGT. The CDR3 sequence is 17 residues long.

As concerns this clone: Other DNA sequences within the sample encode an identical CDR3. The V gene is TRBV30, the J gene TRBJ1-3; D unclear. The ends were cut back, 0 bases at V and 4 bases at J, with 1 base in the middle. CDR3 length: 11 amino acids. Germline CDR1 GTSNPN, CDR2 SVGIG (reference sequence). CDR3 sequence reads: CAWSVGNTIYF. For the CDR3, the DNA is TGTGCCTGGAGTGTAGGAAACACCATATATTTT. The whole variable domain, filled in from reference TRBV30 and TRBJ1-3, reads SQTIHQWPATLVQPVGSPLSLECTVEGTSNPNLYWYRQAAGRGLQLLFYSVGIGQISSEVPQNLSASRPQDRQFILSSKKLLLSDSGFYLCAWSVGNTIYFGEGSWLTVV.

There are a few counts of this clone. V and J are TRBV5-1 and TRBJ1-5, with no clear D. This CDR3 contains 14 residues. Germline V gene sequence: CDR1 SGHRS, CDR2 YFSETQ. The V end was cut by 0 bases, the J end by 4 bases, with 8 bases between. This CDR3 is CASSLDSPNQPQHF. Written as DNA, the CDR3 is TGCGCCAGCAGCTTGGACAGCCCGAATCAGCCCCAGCATTTT. Looking up the rest from reference TRBV5-1 and TRBJ1-5 gives the full variable domain: KAGVTQTPRYLIKTRGQQVTLSCSPISGHRSVSWYQQTPGQGLQFLFEYFSETQRNKGNFPGRFSGRQFSNSRSEMNVSTLELGDSALYLCASSLDSPNQPQHFGDGTRLSIL.

A word on this clone: The sample carries other DNA sequences with the same CDR3. V gene TRBV11-2 combines with J gene TRBJ2-3; 11 nucleotides agree with TRBD2. V shed 3 bases and J 0 bases; nucleotides not matched to a gene: 2. The CDR3 contains 16 residues. From germline, CDR1 is SGHAT and CDR2 FQNNGV. CDR3 region: CASSFLAGGSTDTQYF. The DNA for the CDR3 is TGTGCCAGCAGCTTTCTAGCGGGGGGTAGCACAGATACGCAGTATTTT. Variable domain in full (rest from reference TRBV11-2 and TRBJ2-3): EAGVAQSPRYKIIEKRQSVAFWCNPISGHATLYWYQQILGQGPKLLIQFQNNGVVDDSQLPKDRFSAERLKGVDSTLKIQPAKLEDSAVYLCASSFLAGGSTDTQYFGPGTRLTVL.

The chain has TRBV9 and TRBJ1-1, with a tentative D call TRBD1 (6 bases). The CDR3 loop spans 13 amino acids. CDR1 and CDR2 (germline): SGDLS, YYNGEE. V lost 2 bases to trimming and J lost 4 bases, with 9 bases between them. CDR3 DNA sequence: TGTGCCAGCAGCGTCGAACAGGGCACTGAAGCTTTCTTT. As protein: CASSVEQGTEAFF.

The chain couples TRBV5-1 to TRBJ2-7; TRBD2 is a possible D gene (6 bases). The germline gives CDR1 SGHRS, CDR2 YFSETQ. The CDR3 runs to 11 residues. Trimming pared 4 bases from V and 5 bases from J, leaving 7 bases between. The CDR3 here is CASSRGDEQYF. The CDR3 DNA reads TGCGCCAGCAGCCGCGGGGACGAGCAGTACTTC.

V usage is TRBV28 and J usage is TRBJ2-1; no clear D gene. CDR3 length equals 14 residues. Germline CDR1 MDHEN, CDR2 SYDVKM. V lost 6 bases and J 1 base, leaving 10 bases between the germline ends. CDR3: CASSSLLSYNEQFF. The CDR3 DNA is TGTGCCAGCAGCTCTCTGCTGTCCTACAATGAGCAGTTCTTC.

V and J are TRBV7-9 and TRBJ2-7; D remains ambiguous. Germline V gene data show CDR1 as SEHNR and CDR2 as FQNEAQ (reference sequence). Trimming removed 1 base at V and 4 bases at J, with 8 bases between. The CDR3 is 13 amino acids. The CDR3 nucleotides are TGTGCCAGCAGCTTAGATTTTGCGTACGAGCAGTACTTC. Protein sequence: CASSLDFAYEQYF. The entire variable domain, with the rest obtained from reference TRBV7-9 and TRBJ2-7, is as follows: DTGVSQNPRHKITKRGQNVTFRCDPISEHNRLYWYRQTLGQGPEFLTYFQNEAQLEKSRLLSDRFSAERPKGSFSTLEIQRTEQGDSAMYLCASSLDFAYEQYFGPGTRLTVT.

In regard to this clone: Other nucleotide sequences from this sample produce the same CDR3. This chain uses TRBV2 with TRBJ2-3; 9 nucleotides align to TRBD2. Germline V gene lookup returns CDR1 SNHLY and CDR2 FYNNEI. V lost 4 bases and J lost 3; bases outside the gene matches: 2. CDR3 length: 14 residues. This CDR3 reads CASSGSGGTDTQYF. The CDR3 DNA sequence: TGTGCCAGCAGTGGGAGCGGGGGGACAGATACGCAGTATTTT.

The genes are TRBV29-1 and TRBJ1-3, with 7 bases aligning to TRBD1. Trimming cost V 5 bases and J 8 bases; bases outside gene matches: 12. In germline, CDR1 is SQVTM, CDR2 ANQGSEA. The CDR3 runs 14 residues. CDR3 DNA sequence: TGCAGCGTTTCGACAGGGCCTGGGTGGGACACCATATATTTT. Its protein is CSVSTGPGWDTIYF.

This clone was seen a few times. The rearrangement joins TRBV27 to TRBJ1-2, with 9 nucleotides matching TRBD1. The trim removed 4 bases at V and 1 base at J, leaving 16 bases unmatched. This CDR3 contains 19 residues. The germline CDR1 and CDR2 sequences are MNHEY and SMNVEV (reference sequence). The CDR3 is CASSSTKAGTGFFNYGYTF. CDR3 in DNA: TGTGCCAGCAGTTCTACGAAAGCCGGGACAGGGTTTTTTAACTATGGCTACACCTTC.

V is TRBV18 and J is TRBJ1-1; the D is unclear. Germline V gene lookup returns CDR1 KGHSH and CDR2 LQKENI. The CDR3 is 13 amino acids. Trimming left V 6 bases short and J 5 bases short, with 13 bases between. The CDR3 DNA is TGTGCCAGCTCGGGAATCTTAGCAACTGAAGCTTTCTTT. Its protein is CASSGILATEAFF.